The rows below give T cell receptor beta chains drawn from one sample of a study of CD8 T cells in Susac syndrome. A single record per CDR3 protein comes from TCRdb applying MiXCR to the immunoSEQ multiplex PCR reads. Among roughly 200,000 distinct CDR3 sequences listed, more than 85% were seen once. The sample was CD4+ T cells from PBMCs. The receptors stem from a human donor with multiple sclerosis. CDR3s include the opening cysteine and the closing phenylalanine or tryptophan. Fields, in order: J gene, V gene, D gene, clone size, CDR3 protein, CDR3 DNA. A D gene is named only where the DNA matches it firmly. Rows give clone size only sometimes, using once, few, many, or a class for an expanded clone.

TRBJ2-4	TRBV11-2	-	-	CASSPGTLGDIQYF	TGTGCCAGCAGCCCCGGGACTCTCGGGGACATTCAGTACTTC
TRBJ2-1	TRBV2	-	-	CASSEATYEQFF	TGTGCCAGCAGTGAAGCTACCTATGAGCAGTTCTTC
TRBJ2-7	TRBV5-6	-	-	CASSLALGGEQYF	TGTGCCAGCAGCTTGGCTCTGGGGGGCGAGCAGTACTTC
TRBJ1-2	TRBV27	-	-	CASSTGRYGYTF	TGTGCCAGCAGTACCGGACGCTATGGCTACACCTTC
TRBJ2-2	TRBV30	TRBD2	-	CAYSRRGYTGELFF	TGTGCCTATTCAAGGCGGGGGTACACCGGGGAGCTGTTTTTT
TRBJ2-7	TRBV29-1	-	-	CSDPSRAGSYEQYF	TGCAGCGACCCGAGCAGGGCGGGCTCCTACGAGCAGTACTTC
TRBJ1-5	TRBV30	-	-	CAWSMGLQDQPQHF	TGTGCCTGGAGTATGGGTTTACAGGATCAGCCCCAGCATTTT
TRBJ1-2	TRBV10-3	-	-	CAIKNGPSHGYTF	TGTGCCATCAAGAATGGGCCTTCACATGGCTACACCTTC
TRBJ1-5	TRBV30	-	-	CAWSRAGAGQPQHF	TGTGCCTGGAGTAGGGCGGGGGCAGGGCAGCCCCAGCATTTT
TRBJ1-5	TRBV6-1	TRBD1	-	CASSPRLGTDSNQPQHF	TGTGCCAGCAGTCCCAGATTGGGGACAGATAGCAATCAGCCCCAGCATTTT
TRBJ2-2	TRBV29-1	-	-	CSVEEQNTGELFF	TGCAGCGTTGAAGAGCAAAACACCGGGGAGCTGTTTTTT
TRBJ1-1	TRBV3-1	-	-	CASSLGQINTEAFF	TGTGCCAGCAGCCTTGGCCAGATTAACACTGAAGCTTTCTTT
TRBJ1-1	TRBV25-1	-	-	CASSSQWTEAFF	TGTGCCAGCAGCTCCCAGTGGACTGAAGCTTTCTTT
TRBJ1-2	TRBV15	-	-	CATSRVEGFYGYTF	TGTGCCACCAGCAGAGTTGAGGGGTTCTATGGCTACACCTTC
TRBJ1-1	TRBV5-1	-	-	CASSDSGSTEAFF	TGCGCCAGCAGCGATTCGGGGTCCACTGAAGCTTTCTTT
TRBJ1-2	TRBV3-1	-	-	CASSQASRVTGGYTF	TGTGCCAGCAGCCAAGCAAGCAGGGTAACTGGTGGCTACACCTTC
TRBJ2-3	TRBV24-1	-	once	CATSDRTESTDTQYF	TGTGCCACCAGTGATCGGACAGAGTCCACAGATACGCAGTATTTT
TRBJ1-6	TRBV9	TRBD1	-	CASTYTGQGEPLHF	TGTGCCAGCACGTACACGGGACAGGGCGAACCCCTCCACTTT
TRBJ2-1	TRBV20-1	-	-	CSATGGLYNEQFF	TGCAGTGCTACCGGGGGCTTATACAATGAGCAGTTCTTC
TRBJ1-4	TRBV29-1	-	-	CSVVDPNPTNEKLFF	TGCAGCGTCGTCGACCCGAACCCAACTAATGAAAAACTGTTTTTT
TRBJ1-4	TRBV2	-	-	CASSEALPGAAEKLFF	TGTGCCAGCAGTGAAGCGCTTCCAGGAGCGGCTGAAAAACTGTTTTTT
TRBJ1-1	TRBV2	-	-	CASSPGPVGEAFF	TGTGCCAGCAGCCCAGGGCCGGTCGGTGAAGCTTTCTTT
TRBJ2-3	TRBV30	-	-	CAWISGHTQYF	TGTGCCTGGATCTCCGGGCATACGCAGTATTTT
TRBJ1-1	TRBV30	TRBD1	few	CAWDRAAEAFF	TGTGCCTGGGACAGGGCGGCTGAAGCTTTCTTT
TRBJ1-1	TRBV12-3/TRBV12-4	-	-	CASSLFDNTEAFF	TGTGCCAGCAGTTTATTCGATAACACTGAAGCTTTCTTT
TRBJ2-3	TRBV29-1	-	once	CSVDRQNADTQYF	TGCAGCGTTGACCGGCAGAACGCAGATACGCAGTATTTT
TRBJ2-7	TRBV20-1	TRBD2	-	CSAPGLAVEQYF	TGCAGTGCTCCCGGACTAGCGGTCGAGCAGTACTTC
TRBJ1-2	TRBV18	TRBD1	-	CASSPGQGKDGYTF	TGTGCCAGCTCACCAGGACAGGGGAAGGATGGCTACACCTTC
TRBJ2-7	TRBV30	-	-	CAWSENSYEQYF	TGTGCCTGGAGCGAGAACAGCTACGAGCAGTACTTC
TRBJ2-3	TRBV20-1	-	-	CSAGVSPDTQYF	TGCAGTGCCGGGGTCTCCCCAGATACGCAGTATTTT
TRBJ1-1	TRBV15	-	-	CATSRDGGLQVEAFF	TGTGCCACCAGCAGAGATGGGGGTTTGCAGGTTGAAGCTTTCTTT
TRBJ1-2	TRBV27	TRBD1	few	CASSLGQGYGYTF	TGTGCCAGCAGTTTAGGACAGGGCTATGGCTACACCTTC
TRBJ2-1	TRBV5-4	TRBD1	-	CASSPPRGRYNEQFF	TGTGCCAGCAGCCCCCCCAGGGGGCGCTACAATGAGCAGTTCTTC
TRBJ2-3	TRBV9	-	-	CASSLESTDTQYF	TGTGCCAGCAGCCTCGAGAGCACAGATACGCAGTATTTT
TRBJ2-3	TRBV29-1	TRBD1	-	CSVDRDRTDTQYF	TGCAGCGTGGACAGGGATCGCACAGATACGCAGTATTTT
TRBJ2-3	TRBV20-1	-	-	CSAFGGRTDTQYF	TGCAGTGCTTTCGGGGGGCGTACAGATACGCAGTATTTT